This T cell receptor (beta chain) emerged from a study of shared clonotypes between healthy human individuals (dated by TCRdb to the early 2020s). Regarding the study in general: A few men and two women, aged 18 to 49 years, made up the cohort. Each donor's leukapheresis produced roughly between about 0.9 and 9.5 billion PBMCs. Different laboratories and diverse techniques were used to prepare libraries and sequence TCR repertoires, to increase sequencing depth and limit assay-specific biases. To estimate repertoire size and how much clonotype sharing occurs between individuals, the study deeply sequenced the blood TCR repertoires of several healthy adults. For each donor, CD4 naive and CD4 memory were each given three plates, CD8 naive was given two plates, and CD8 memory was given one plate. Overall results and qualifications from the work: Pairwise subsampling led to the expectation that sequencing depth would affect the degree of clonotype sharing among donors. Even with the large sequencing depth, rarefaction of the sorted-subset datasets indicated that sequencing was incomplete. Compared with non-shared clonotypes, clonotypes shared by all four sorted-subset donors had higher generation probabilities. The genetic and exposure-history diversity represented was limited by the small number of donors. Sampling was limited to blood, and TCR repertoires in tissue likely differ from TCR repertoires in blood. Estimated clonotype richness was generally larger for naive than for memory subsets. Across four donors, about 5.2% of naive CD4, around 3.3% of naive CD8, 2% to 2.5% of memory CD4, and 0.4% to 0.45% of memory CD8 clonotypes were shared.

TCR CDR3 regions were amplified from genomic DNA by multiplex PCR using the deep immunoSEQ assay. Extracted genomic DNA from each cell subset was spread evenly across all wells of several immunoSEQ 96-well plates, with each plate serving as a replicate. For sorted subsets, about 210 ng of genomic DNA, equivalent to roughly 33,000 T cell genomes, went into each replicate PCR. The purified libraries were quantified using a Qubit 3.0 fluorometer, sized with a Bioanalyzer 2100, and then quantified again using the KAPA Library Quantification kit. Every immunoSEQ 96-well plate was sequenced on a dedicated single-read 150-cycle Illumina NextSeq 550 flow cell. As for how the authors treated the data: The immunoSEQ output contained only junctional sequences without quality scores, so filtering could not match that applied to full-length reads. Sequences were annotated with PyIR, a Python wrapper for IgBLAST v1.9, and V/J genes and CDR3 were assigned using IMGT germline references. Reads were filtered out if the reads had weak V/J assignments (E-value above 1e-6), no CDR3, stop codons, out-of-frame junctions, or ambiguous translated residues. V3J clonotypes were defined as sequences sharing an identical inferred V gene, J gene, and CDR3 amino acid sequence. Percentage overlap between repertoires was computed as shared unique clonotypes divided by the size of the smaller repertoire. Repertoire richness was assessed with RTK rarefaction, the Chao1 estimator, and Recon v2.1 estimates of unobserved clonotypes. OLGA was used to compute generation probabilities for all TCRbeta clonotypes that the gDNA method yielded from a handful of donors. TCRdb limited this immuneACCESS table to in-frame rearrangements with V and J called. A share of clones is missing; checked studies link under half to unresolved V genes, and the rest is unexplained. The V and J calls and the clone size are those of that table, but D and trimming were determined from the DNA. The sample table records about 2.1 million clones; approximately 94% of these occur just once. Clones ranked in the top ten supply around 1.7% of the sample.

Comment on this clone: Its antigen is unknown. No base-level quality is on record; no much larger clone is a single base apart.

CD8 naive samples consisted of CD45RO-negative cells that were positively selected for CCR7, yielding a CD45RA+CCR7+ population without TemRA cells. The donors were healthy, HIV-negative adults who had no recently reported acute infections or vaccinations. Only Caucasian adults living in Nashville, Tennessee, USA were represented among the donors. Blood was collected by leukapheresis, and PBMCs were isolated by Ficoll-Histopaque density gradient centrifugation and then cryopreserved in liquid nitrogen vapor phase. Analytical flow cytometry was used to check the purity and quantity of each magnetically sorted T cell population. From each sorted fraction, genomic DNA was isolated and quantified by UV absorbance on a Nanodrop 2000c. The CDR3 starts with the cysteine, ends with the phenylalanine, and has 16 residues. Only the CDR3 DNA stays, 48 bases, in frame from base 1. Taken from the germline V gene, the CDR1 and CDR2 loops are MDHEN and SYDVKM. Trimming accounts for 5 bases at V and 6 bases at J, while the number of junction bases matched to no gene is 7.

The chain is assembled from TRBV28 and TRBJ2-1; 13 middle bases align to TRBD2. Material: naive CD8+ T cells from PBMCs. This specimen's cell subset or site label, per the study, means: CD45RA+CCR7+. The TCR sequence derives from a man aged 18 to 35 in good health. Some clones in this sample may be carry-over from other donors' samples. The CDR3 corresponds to CASSPWTSGSLNEQFF. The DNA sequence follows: TGTGCCAGCAGTCCCTGGACTAGCGGGAGCCTCAATGAGCAGTTCTTC. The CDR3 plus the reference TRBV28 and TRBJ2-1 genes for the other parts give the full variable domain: DVKVTQSSRYLVKRTGEKVFLECVQDMDHENMFWYRQDPGLGLRLIYFSYDVKMKEKGDIPEGYSVSREKKERFSLILESASTNQTSMYLCASSPWTSGSLNEQFFGPGTRLTVL.